This T cell receptor beta chain was recorded in a study of control samples from healthy donors and cancer patients. Trimming stripped 2 bases from V and 13 bases from J, with 19 bases between. The V gene's germline CDR1 is SGHNT and CDR2 YYREEE (reference sequence). This CDR3 is 13 amino acids long. This clone was picked up a small number of times. Method: immunoSEQ multiplex PCR; TCRdb's copy keeps in-frame clones and lacks some. The sample lists around 250,000 clones, about four fifths occurring once. The receptor was isolated from a woman in her sixties or seventies with lung cancer. Sample: PBMCs. The J gene is TRBJ2-7, the V gene TRBV5-4, with D uncertain. The CDR3 sequence: CASSLDGPGAVYF. The CDR3 bases are TGTGCCAGCAGCTTAGACGGTCCAGGAGCAGTATACTTC.